This is a list of T cell receptor beta chains from one sample in a study of CD8+ T cells in alopecia areata. Sequencing was performed with immunoSEQ multiplex PCR; in TCRdb, only in-frame clones are kept and a portion is missing. In the table there are approximately 200,000 clones, roughly three fifths of which are singletons. The material sequenced was CD4+ T cells sorted from blood, taken at week 4, from a patient treated with tofacitinib. The receptor source for this set is a human donor with alopecia areata. Both conserved end residues are part of each CDR3. D genes are given only for firm matches. Only part of the rows carry a size: once, few, many, or a class if the clone is expanded.

>NA|TRBJ1-2|NA|TRBV7-9
TGTGCCAGCAGCTTAGTGGCCGGCTTTGGGCGCTACACCTTC
CASSLVAGFGRYTF
>NA|TRBJ1-2|NA|TRBV7-9
TGTGCCAGCAGCTTAGTCCCAGGCCTCTATGGCTACACCTTC
CASSLVPGLYGYTF
>NA|TRBJ2-5|few|TRBV7-2
TGTGCCAGCAGGTTACCGTCGGCCCCGGCCCAGTACTTC
CASRLPSAPAQYF
>TRBD1|TRBJ1-5|NA|TRBV4-1
TGCGCCAGCAGCCTTGACAGGGATCAGCCCCAGCATTTT
CASSLDRDQPQHF
>TRBD1|TRBJ2-5|NA|TRBV5-6
TGTGCCAGCAGCCCCACCCCCCGACAGGGCACCCACCAAGAGACCCAGTACTTC
CASSPTPRQGTHQETQYF
>TRBD1|TRBJ1-6|few|TRBV5-6
TGTGCCAGCAGCCGGACAGGATTAAATTCACCCCTCCACTTT
CASSRTGLNSPLHF
>TRBD1|TRBJ2-1|few|TRBV28
TGTGCCAGCAGGGGACAGGGGGACAATGAGCAGTTCTTC
CASRGQGDNEQFF
>TRBD2|TRBJ2-3|NA|TRBV5-4
TGTGCCAGCAAGCGGGGGGGGTCATCTAGCACAGATACGCAGTATTTT
CASKRGGSSSTDTQYF
>NA|TRBJ2-5|once|TRBV7-2
TGTGCCAGCAGCTCGGCCCCTGAGTGGAACCAGTACTTC
CASSSAPEWNQYF
>NA|TRBJ1-2|few|TRBV18
TGTGCCAGCTCACCACCAGGCCAGGGGTCTACCTATGGCTACACCTTC
CASSPPGQGSTYGYTF
>TRBD1|TRBJ1-1|NA|TRBV5-1
TGCGCCAGCAGCTCACCCGGGGACAGCGGTGAAGCTTTCTTT
CASSSPGDSGEAFF
>NA|TRBJ1-3|NA|TRBV29-1
TGCAGCGTTGGTGAAGACACCATATATTTT
CSVGEDTIYF
>NA|TRBJ1-2|NA|TRBV30
TGTGCCTGGAGTTCCGGACGGGTAAACTATGGCTACACCTTC
CAWSSGRVNYGYTF
>NA|TRBJ2-7|few|TRBV29-1
TGCAGCGTTGTGAGGGAACCCAGAGGCGAGCAGTACTTC
CSVVREPRGEQYF
>NA|TRBJ2-5|few|TRBV9
TGTGCCAGCAGCGTAGCGTCCGAGCTGGGGACCCAGTACTTC
CASSVASELGTQYF
>NA|TRBJ2-5|few|TRBV4-3
TGCGCCAGCAGCCAAGATTGGGGCGCTGGGGAGACCCAGTACTTC
CASSQDWGAGETQYF
>NA|TRBJ1-2|NA|TRBV5-6
TGTGCCAGCAGCTTGAGGAGCGGCTACACCTTC
CASSLRSGYTF
>NA|TRBJ2-5|NA|TRBV28
TGTGCCAGCAGTTTACCGTCCGGGACCCAAGAGACCCAGTACTTC
CASSLPSGTQETQYF
>NA|TRBJ2-3|NA|TRBV7-9
TGTGCCAGCAGCTCCCGGGGGACACCCACAGATACGCAGTATTTT
CASSSRGTPTDTQYF
>NA|TRBJ1-1|once|TRBV6-6
TGTGCCAGCAGTTACGGTTGGCGGGCCGAGGACACTGAAGCTTTCTTT
CASSYGWRAEDTEAFF
>TRBD1|TRBJ2-3|NA|TRBV27
TGTGCCAGCAGTTTCCCTTACCCCTCAGGGGGCGAGGGCACAGATACGCAGTATTTT
CASSFPYPSGGEGTDTQYF
>TRBD2|TRBJ2-7|NA|TRBV30
TGTGCCTGGAGTTCCGGGGGGGCTACCTACGAGCAGTACTTC
CAWSSGGATYEQYF
>NA|TRBJ2-3|few|TRBV7-9
TGTGCCAGCAGCTTACATGTTTCAGATACGCAGTATTTT
CASSLHVSDTQYF
>NA|TRBJ2-1|NA|TRBV29-1
TGCAGCGTTGGGGGGGTTGGCAGGAGGTTCAATGAGCAGTTCTTC
CSVGGVGRRFNEQFF
>NA|TRBJ1-1|few|TRBV29-1
TGCAGCGTTGCCGGGCAGAGATTTAACACTGAAGCTTTCTTT
CSVAGQRFNTEAFF
>NA|TRBJ2-1|NA|TRBV4-3
TGCGCCAGCAGCCACTCCACGTACAATGAGCAGTTCTTC
CASSHSTYNEQFF
>TRBD1|TRBJ2-2|NA|TRBV29-1
TGCAGCGCCGACAGGGGGCACACCGGGGAGCTGTTTTTT
CSADRGHTGELFF
>NA|TRBJ2-3|NA|TRBV7-9
TGTGCCAGCAGCTCCCGCAGGGCGGGCACAGATACGCAGTATTTT
CASSSRRAGTDTQYF
>TRBD2|TRBJ2-5|NA|TRBV5-4
TGTGCCAGCAGTCCGGGGGGAGAGACCCAGTACTTC
CASSPGGETQYF
>NA|TRBJ1-6|NA|TRBV28
TGTGCCAGCAGTTCCCGGGGGGCCTGGAGGGATCAACATTCACCCCTCCACTTT
CASSSRGAWRDQHSPLHF
>NA|TRBJ2-2|NA|TRBV2
TGTGCCAGCCGTGGTGCGGGGAACACCGGGGAGCTGTTTTTT
CASRGAGNTGELFF
>TRBD1|TRBJ1-1|few|TRBV4-1
TGCGCCAGCAGCGCAACAGGGGGCACTGAAGCTTTCTTT
CASSATGGTEAFF
>NA|TRBJ1-5|NA|TRBV6-1
TGTGCCAGCAGTCCGAGCAATCAGCCCCAGCATTTT
CASSPSNQPQHF
>NA|TRBJ1-1|NA|TRBV5-1
TGCGCCAGCAGCGCCTCTTTAGAGGGATGGGCTTTCTTT
CASSASLEGWAFF
>NA|TRBJ2-7|NA|TRBV4-3
TGCGCCAGCAGCCGGGGGACGGGTCCGGAAGCCTACGAGCAGTACTTC
CASSRGTGPEAYEQYF
>TRBD1|TRBJ2-3|NA|TRBV29-1
TGCAGCGTTGATGGGACAGGGGAAGGGTCAGATACGCAGTATTTT
CSVDGTGEGSDTQYF
>TRBD1|TRBJ1-6|NA|TRBV27
TGTGCCAGCAGTTCCCCCGGACAGGGGGCTAGTAATTCACCCCTCCACTTT
CASSSPGQGASNSPLHF
>NA|TRBJ2-4|NA|TRBV6-1
TGTGCCAGCGGGGAGGACAAAAACATTCAGTACTTC
CASGEDKNIQYF
>NA|TRBJ2-4|NA|TRBV30
TGTGCCTGGAACCCGGGCCAGAGCTCATCAAACATTCAGTACTTC
CAWNPGQSSSNIQYF
>NA|TRBJ2-4|few|TRBV29-1
TGCAGTGCGTCCGGGACAACGAACACTCAGTACTTC
CSASGTTNTQYF